These 8 T cell receptor beta chains came from one sample sequenced in a study of blood T cell repertoires in COVID-19. Sequencing was performed with immunoSEQ multiplex PCR; in TCRdb, only in-frame clones are kept and a portion is missing. The sample holds 150,000 to 200,000 clones; around 87% are singletons and the top ten take roughly 3.6%. The specimen was peripheral blood. Receptor source: a young man with active or convalescent COVID-19.

The V and J genes are TRBV14 and TRBJ1-1; a weak D match, TRBD1 (6 bases). V dropped 4 bases and J dropped 0 bases, with 12 bases sitting between them. Germline CDR1 reads SGHDN; CDR2 reads FVKESK. CDR3 length: 15 amino acids. DNA of the CDR3: TGTGCCAGCAGCCCTATACAGGGATTGAACACTGAAGCTTTCTTT. Protein: CASSPIQGLNTEAFF.

The chain couples TRBV10-3 to TRBJ1-2; the match to TRBD1 covers 7 bases. Germline CDR1 and CDR2: ENHRY and SYGVKD. The CDR3 spans 15 residues. Losses at the gene ends were 5 bases for V and 3 bases for J; bases not matched to a gene: 9. The CDR3 DNA is TGTGCCATCAGTAACAACAGGGGTTTTGACTATGGCTACACCTTC. Protein: CAISNNRGFDYGYTF.

This clone was counted a single time. The V and J genes are TRBV12-5 and TRBJ2-5; 10 positions match TRBD1. The CDR3 length is 14 residues. The junction had 6 bases not matched to a gene; V was cut back by 5 bases and J by 6 bases. CDR1 is LGHNT and CDR2 is FRNRAP in the germline V gene. The CDR3: CASGPSGQGKTQYF. Written as DNA, the CDR3 is TGTGCTAGTGGTCCCTCGGGACAGGGGAAGACCCAGTACTTC.

The rearrangement joins TRBV3-1 (or the pseudogene TRBV3-2) to TRBJ1-1; D call uncertain. The V end was cut by 0 bases, the J end by 4 bases, with 9 bases between. The germline CDR1 and CDR2 sequences are LGHDT and YNNKEL (reference sequence). There are 14 residues in the CDR3. The CDR3 region has the DNA TGTGCCAGCAGCCAAGATTTCGTCTCCACTGAAGCTTTCTTT. It is translated as CASSQDFVSTEAFF.

V and J are TRBV5-4 and TRBJ1-1, with a weak D call TRBD1 (5 bases). V dropped 4 bases and J dropped 1 base, with 20 bases sitting between them. The CDR3 spans 17 residues. The germline V gene has CDR1 SGHNT and CDR2 YYREEE (reference sequence). The CDR3 region is CASSTETPTGENTEAFF. In DNA form, the CDR3 reads TGTGCCAGCAGCACAGAGACCCCCACAGGAGAGAACACTGAAGCTTTCTTT.

The V call is TRBV5-1, the J call TRBJ2-6; 9 bases map to TRBD2. Germline values: CDR1 SGHRS, CDR2 YFSETQ. The V and J ends lost 0 bases and 1 base, in that order; junction bases with no gene match: 5. The CDR3 sequence is 18 residues long. The CDR3 sequence is CASSLELAGISGANVLTF. CDR3 DNA: TGCGCCAGCAGCTTGGAACTAGCGGGCATTTCTGGGGCCAACGTCCTGACTTTC.

The V gene is TRBV6-2 or TRBV6-3, the J gene TRBJ2-1, with TRBD2 matching 8 bases. The CDR3 is 15 residues long. J gave up 2 bases and V 6 bases, and 6 bases lay outside the gene matches. From germline, CDR1 is MNHEY and CDR2 SVGEGT. Written as DNA, the CDR3 is TGTGCCAGCAGCTCAATAGCGGGAACCTACAATGAGCAGTTCTTC. The encoded protein is CASSSIAGTYNEQFF.

The chain recombines TRBV6-6 with TRBJ1-1; perhaps TRBD1 as D (6 bases). The V end was cut by 6 bases, the J end by 9 bases, with 11 bases between. CDR1 MNHNY and CDR2 SVGAGI come from the germline V gene (reference sequence). This CDR3 contains 11 residues. The CDR3 is CASSRTAKAFF. CDR3 sequence (DNA): TGTGCCAGCAGCCGGACAGCCAAAGCTTTCTTT.